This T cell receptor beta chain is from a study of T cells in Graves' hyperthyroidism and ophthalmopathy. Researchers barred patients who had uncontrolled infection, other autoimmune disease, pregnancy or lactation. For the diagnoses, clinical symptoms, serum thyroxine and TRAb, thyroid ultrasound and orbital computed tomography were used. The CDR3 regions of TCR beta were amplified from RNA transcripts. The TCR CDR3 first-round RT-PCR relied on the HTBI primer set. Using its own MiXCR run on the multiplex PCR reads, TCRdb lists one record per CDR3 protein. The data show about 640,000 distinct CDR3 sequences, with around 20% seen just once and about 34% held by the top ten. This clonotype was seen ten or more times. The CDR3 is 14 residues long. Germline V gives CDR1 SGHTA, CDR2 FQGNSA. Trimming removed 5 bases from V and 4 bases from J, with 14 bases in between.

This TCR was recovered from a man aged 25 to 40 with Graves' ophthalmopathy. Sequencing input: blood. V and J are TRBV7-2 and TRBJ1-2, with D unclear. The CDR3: CASSLPSHVYGYTF. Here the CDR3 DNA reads TGTGCCAGCAGCCTACCATCGCACGTCTATGGCTACACCTTC.